This entry describes one T cell receptor beta chain. What it binds is not known. Second-dose intervals of approximately 4 or approximately 12 weeks were pooled. The data stem from a study of T cell responses to AZD1222 COVID-19 vaccine. Germline V lookup: CDR1 SQVTM, CDR2 ANQGSEA. The germline V and J ends were trimmed by 1 base and 0 bases, with 9 bases remaining between them. This CDR3 region has 14 residues. Sequenced by immunoSEQ multiplex PCR; TCRdb stores in-frame clones only, minus some. The sample lists some 150,000 clones, around 93% seen once, with 3.6% in the top ten. Overall study results and limits: In the spike-specific TCR repertoire, nearly half reportedly target unmutated variant regions.

The TCR sequence derives from an adult who received the AZD1222 COVID-19 vaccine. The chain combines TRBV29-1 with TRBJ1-1; D may be TRBD1 (5 bases). The specimen comprised peripheral blood, sampled 28 days after the second AZD1222 dose. CDR3 DNA sequence: TGCAGCGTTGAAGTAGGGGCGGTGAACACTGAAGCTTTCTTT. It codes for CSVEVGAVNTEAFF.